This TCR beta chain derives from a study of identical twins. Notes on the study in general: Invariant MAIT and iNKT cells are populations that could partly confound zero-insertion analyses.

Each CDR3 protein gets one entry after TCRdb re-called the 5' RACE reads with MiXCR. Altogether approximately 500,000 distinct CDR3 sequences are present, approximately 24% being singletons, with the ten largest covering just under 3%. The CDR3 sequence is 14 residues long. Per germline, CDR1 SGHRS and CDR2 YFSETQ. With 0 bases removed from V and 5 bases from J, the gap between germline ends came to 11 bases. Regarding this clonotype: No antigen is known for it.

This same sample was also part of a study on T cells expressing NK-cell markers.

The TCR originated in a woman between 18 and 29 years old in good health. The chain joins TRBV5-1 to TRBJ2-5, with D maybe TRBD1 (6 bases). Sequenced: CD4+ T cells sorted from blood. The CDR3 here is CASSLATGQETQYF. The CDR3 nucleotides are TGCGCCAGCAGCTTGGCCACAGGGCAGGAGACCCAGTACTTC.